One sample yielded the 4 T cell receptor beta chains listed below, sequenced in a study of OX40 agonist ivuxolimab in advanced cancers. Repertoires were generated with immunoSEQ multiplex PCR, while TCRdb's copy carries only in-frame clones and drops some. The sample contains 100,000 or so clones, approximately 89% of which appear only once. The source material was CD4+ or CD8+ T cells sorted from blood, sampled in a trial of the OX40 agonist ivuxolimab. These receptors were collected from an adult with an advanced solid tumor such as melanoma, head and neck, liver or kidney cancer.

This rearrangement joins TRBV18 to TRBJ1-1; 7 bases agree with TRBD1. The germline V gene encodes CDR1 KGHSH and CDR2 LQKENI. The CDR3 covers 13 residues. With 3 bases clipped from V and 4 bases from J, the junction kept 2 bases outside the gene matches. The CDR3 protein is CASSPDRATEAFF. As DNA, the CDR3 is TGTGCCAGCTCACCCGACAGGGCCACTGAAGCTTTCTTT.

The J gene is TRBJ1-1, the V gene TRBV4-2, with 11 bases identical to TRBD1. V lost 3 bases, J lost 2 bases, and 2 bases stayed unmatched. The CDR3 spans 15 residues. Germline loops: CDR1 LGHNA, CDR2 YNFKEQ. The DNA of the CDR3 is TGTGCCAGCAGCCAGGGACAGGGGGGAAACACTGAAGCTTTCTTT. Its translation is CASSQGQGGNTEAFF.

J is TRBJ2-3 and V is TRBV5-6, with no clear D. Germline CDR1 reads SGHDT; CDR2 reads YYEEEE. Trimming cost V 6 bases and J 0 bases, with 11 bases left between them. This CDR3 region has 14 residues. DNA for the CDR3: TGTGCCAGCATCGTTTTTGCTAGCACAGATACGCAGTATTTT. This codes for CASIVFASTDTQYF.

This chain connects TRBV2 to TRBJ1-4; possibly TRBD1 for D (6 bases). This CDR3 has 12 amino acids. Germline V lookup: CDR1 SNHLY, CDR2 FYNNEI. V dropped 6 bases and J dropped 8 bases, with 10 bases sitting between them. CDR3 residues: CASSGDNEKLFF. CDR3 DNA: TGTGCCAGCAGCGGGGACAACGAAAAACTGTTTTTT.